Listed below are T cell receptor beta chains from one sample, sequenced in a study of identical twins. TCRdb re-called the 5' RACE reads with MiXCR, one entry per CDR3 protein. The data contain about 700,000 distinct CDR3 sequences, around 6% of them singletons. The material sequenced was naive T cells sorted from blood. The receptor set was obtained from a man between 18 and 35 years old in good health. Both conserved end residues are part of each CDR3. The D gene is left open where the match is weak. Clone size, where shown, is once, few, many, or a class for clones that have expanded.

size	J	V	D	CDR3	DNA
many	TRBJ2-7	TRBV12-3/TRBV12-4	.	CASSLGTGAGDEQYF	TGTGCCAGCAGTTTAGGCACCGGGGCCGGAGACGAGCAGTACTTC
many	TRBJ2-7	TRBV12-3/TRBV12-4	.	CASSFSADLTYEQYF	TGTGCCAGCAGTTTTAGTGCGGACTTGACCTACGAGCAGTACTTC
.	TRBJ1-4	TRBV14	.	CASSRLPGETNEKLFF	TGTGCCAGCAGCCGACTACCGGGGGAAACTAATGAAAAACTGTTTTTT
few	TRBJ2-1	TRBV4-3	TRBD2	CASSRLRGTSIDNEQFF	TGCGCCAGCAGCCGGTTGAGAGGGACTAGCATTGACAATGAGCAGTTCTTC
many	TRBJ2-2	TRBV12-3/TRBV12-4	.	CASSPTRARTGELFF	TGTGCCAGCAGCCCCACCAGAGCGCGAACCGGGGAGCTGTTTTTT
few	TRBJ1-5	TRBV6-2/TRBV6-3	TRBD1	CASSYTTGGNQPQHF	TGTGCCAGCAGTTACACCACAGGGGGCAATCAGCCCCAGCATTTT
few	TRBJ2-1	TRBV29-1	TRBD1	CSGQGVSYNEQFF	TGCAGCGGACAGGGTGTGTCCTACAATGAGCAGTTCTTC
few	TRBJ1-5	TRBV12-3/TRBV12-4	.	CASRGTGSSNQPQHF	TGTGCCAGCAGGGGTACAGGGTCTAGCAATCAGCCCCAGCATTTT
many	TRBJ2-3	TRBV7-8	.	CASSPTLLWAGDSNTQYF	TGTGCCAGCAGCCCCACCCTATTGTGGGCCGGCGATTCGAATACGCAGTATTTT
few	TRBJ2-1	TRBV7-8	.	CASSSGQAGTCDFF	TGTGCCAGCAGCTCCGGGCAAGCCGGGACTTGTGATTTCTTC
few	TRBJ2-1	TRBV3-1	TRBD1	CASSQKDRGYNEQFF	TGTGCCAGCAGCCAAAAGGACAGGGGATACAATGAGCAGTTCTTC
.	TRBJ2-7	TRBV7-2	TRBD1	CASWDGDRTYYEQYF	TGTGCCAGTTGGGACGGGGACAGGACCTACTACGAGCAGTACTTC
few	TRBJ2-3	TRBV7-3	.	CASSSRYRAQTVLPDTQYF	TGTGCCAGCAGCTCCCGATACCGGGCCCAAACTGTGCTCCCAGATACGCAGTATTTT
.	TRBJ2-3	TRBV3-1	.	CASSRPTGDTQYF	TGTGCCAGCAGCCGCCCGACAGGAGATACGCAGTATTTT
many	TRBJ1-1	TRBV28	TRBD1	CASSAQQGMNTEAFF	TGTGCCAGCAGTGCGCAACAGGGGATGAACACTGAAGCTTTCTTT
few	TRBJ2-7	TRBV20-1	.	CSVTSFPTSYEQYF	TGCAGTGTAACTAGTTTTCCAACATCCTACGAGCAGTACTTC
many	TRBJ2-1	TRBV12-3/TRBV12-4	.	CASSLSTILDEQFF	TGTGCCAGCAGTTTATCGACGATTCTTGATGAGCAGTTCTTC
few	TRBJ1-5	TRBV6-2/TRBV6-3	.	CASSYATQPQHF	TGTGCCAGCAGTTACGCGACACAGCCCCAGCATTTT
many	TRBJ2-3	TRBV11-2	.	CASSLVGRRVGTQYF	TGTGCCAGCAGCTTAGTTGGCCGGCGGGTCGGAACGCAGTATTTT
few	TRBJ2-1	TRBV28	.	CASSFGQGARFF	.
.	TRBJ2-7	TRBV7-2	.	CASSLSGYFYEQYF	TGTGCCAGCAGCCTTAGCGGATATTTCTACGAGCAGTACTTC
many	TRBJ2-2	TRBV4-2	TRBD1	CASSQDWTGPGELFF	TGTGCCAGCAGCCAAGATTGGACAGGTCCCGGGGAGCTGTTTTTT
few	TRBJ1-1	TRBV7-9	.	CASSLDWRGQEAFF	TGTGCCAGCAGCTTAGATTGGAGGGGCCAGGAAGCTTTCTTT
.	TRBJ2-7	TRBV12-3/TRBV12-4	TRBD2	CASRRSGGGGYEQYF	TGTGCCAGCAGGCGAAGCGGGGGAGGTGGCTACGAGCAGTACTTC
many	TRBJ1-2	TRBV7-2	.	CASLRAYGYTF	TGTGCCAGCCTTAGGGCGTATGGCTACACCTTC
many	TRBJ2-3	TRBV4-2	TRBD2	CASSQDVGGGADTQYF	TGTGCCAGCAGCCAAGATGTGGGGGGAGGGGCAGATACGCAGTATTTT
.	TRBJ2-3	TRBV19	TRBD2	CASRGSRLAEGTDTQYF	TGTGCCAGTAGAGGGTCCCGACTAGCGGAAGGCACAGATACGCAGTATTTT
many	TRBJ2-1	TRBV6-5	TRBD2	CASSYSPAGGDWSYNEQFF	TGTGCCAGCAGTTACTCGCCAGCGGGAGGGGATTGGTCCTACAATGAGCAGTTCTTC
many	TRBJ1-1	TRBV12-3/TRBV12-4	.	CASSKSGPTEAFF	TGTGCCAGCAGTAAATCCGGGCCCACTGAAGCTTTCTTT
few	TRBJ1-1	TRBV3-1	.	CASSQGGIMNTEAFF	TGTGCCAGCAGCCAGGGGGGAATAATGAACACTGAAGCTTTCTTT
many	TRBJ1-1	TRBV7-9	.	CASSLQGRNTEAFF	TGTGCCAGCAGCCTCCAGGGACGTAACACTGAAGCTTTCTTT
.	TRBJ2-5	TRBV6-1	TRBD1	CASSRHRTGAGETQYF	TGTGCCAGCAGCAGACACAGGACAGGGGCAGGAGAGACCCAGTACTTC
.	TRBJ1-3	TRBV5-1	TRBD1	CASSEDRGRRPGNTIYF	TGCGCCAGCAGCGAAGACAGGGGTCGGAGACCTGGAAACACCATATATTTT
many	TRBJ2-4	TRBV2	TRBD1	CASSATGGIAKNIQYF	TGTGCCAGCAGTGCTACAGGGGGAATAGCCAAAAACATTCAGTACTTC
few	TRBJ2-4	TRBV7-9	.	CASSPTDAKNIQYF	TGTGCCAGCAGCCCGACTGACGCCAAAAACATTCAGTACTTC
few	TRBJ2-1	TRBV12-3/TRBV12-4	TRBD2	CASRNPGLAGGTPYNEQFF	TGTGCCAGTAGAAACCCAGGACTAGCGGGAGGAACACCCTACAATGAGCAGTTCTTC
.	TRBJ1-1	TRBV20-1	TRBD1	CSARTGGALNTEAFF	TGCAGTGCCCGGACAGGGGGCGCCTTGAACACTGAAGCTTTCTTT
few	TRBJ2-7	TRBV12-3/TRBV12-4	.	CASSSRQNPISYEQYF	TGTGCCAGCAGTTCACGACAGAACCCCATCTCCTACGAGCAGTACTTC
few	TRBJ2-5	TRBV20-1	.	CSARPLGETQYF	TGCAGTGCTAGACCACTAGGGGAGACCCAGTACTTC
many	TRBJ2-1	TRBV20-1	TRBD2	CSARGLAPEQFF	TGCAGTGCTAGAGGACTAGCGCCCGAGCAGTTCTTC
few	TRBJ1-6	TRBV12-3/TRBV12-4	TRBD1	CASSLQGDNSPLHF	TGTGCCAGCAGTTTACAGGGGGATAATTCACCCCTCCACTTT
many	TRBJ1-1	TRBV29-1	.	CSVQGSEAFF	TGCAGCGTTCAGGGATCGGAAGCTTTCTTT
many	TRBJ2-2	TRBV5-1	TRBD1	CASSLGDRDTGELFF	TGCGCCAGCAGCTTGGGCGACAGGGACACCGGGGAGCTGTTTTTT
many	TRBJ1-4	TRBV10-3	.	CAISYGGANEKLFF	TGTGCCATCAGTTATGGGGGAGCTAATGAAAAACTGTTTTTT
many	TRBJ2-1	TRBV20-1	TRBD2	CSASQAGYNEQFF	TGCAGTGCTAGCCAAGCGGGGTACAATGAGCAGTTCTTC